The 32 T cell receptor beta chains presented below share a single source sample, sequenced in a study of blood T cell repertoires in COVID-19. Assay used: immunoSEQ multiplex PCR; TCRdb lists only in-frame clones, some missing. The table shows some 250,000 clones, with around 90% occurring only once. The sequencing sample was made of PBMCs or T cells enriched from blood (not recorded which). The receptors originated from a human donor in a cohort exposed to, infected with or recovered from COVID-19 (not recorded which). The donor label of this sample is uncertain.

V and J are TRBV12-5 and TRBJ1-2; D may be TRBD1 (5 bases). This CDR3 region has 14 residues. Trimming left V 5 bases short and J 4 bases short, with 14 bases between. Looked up from germline, CDR1 is LGHNT and CDR2 is FRNRAP. In nucleotides, the CDR3 is TGTGCTAGTGGTCTCTGGCGCAGGGCCTATGGCTACACCTTC. Translated: CASGLWRRAYGYTF.

CDR3 in amino acids: CASSDVGVNYGYTF. The CDR3 nucleotides read TGTGCCAGTAGCGATGTAGGAGTTAACTATGGCTACACCTTC. The rearrangement uses TRBV19 and TRBJ1-2; D uncertain. The CDR3 has 14 residues. Germline lookup yields CDR1 LNHDA and CDR2 SQIVND (reference sequence). The germline V and J ends were trimmed by 6 bases and 1 base, with 12 bases remaining between them.

The rearrangement uses TRBV9 and TRBJ2-5; TRBD1 is a possible D gene (6 bases). The CDR3 loop spans 15 amino acids. Per the germline V gene, CDR1 is SGDLS and CDR2 is YYNGEE. Deletions cut 4 bases from V and 5 bases from J, with 18 bases between. CDR3: CASSLFGGAVETQYF. The CDR3, as DNA: TGTGCCAGCAGCCTTTTTGGGGGCGCGGTGGAGACCCAGTACTTC.

The V call is TRBV14, the J call TRBJ1-2; D is perhaps TRBD1 (5 bases). V lost 4 bases, J lost 1 base, and 7 bases lay in between. This CDR3 is built from 13 residues. The germline gives CDR1 SGHDN, CDR2 FVKESK. The CDR3 DNA reads TGTGCCAGCAGCCTGACAGTTAACTATGGCTACACCTTC. This gives the protein CASSLTVNYGYTF.

This rearrangement joins TRBV7-2 to TRBJ2-7; no firm D call. V lost 5 bases and J lost 7, with 12 bases in between. Per the germline V gene, CDR1 is SGHTA and CDR2 is FQGNSA. This CDR3 has 12 residues. The CDR3 region is CASSQVPWEQYF. The CDR3 nucleotides read TGTGCCAGCAGCCAGGTCCCATGGGAGCAGTACTTC.

The CDR3 is CASSDGGTGGSEQYF. DNA for the CDR3: TGTGCCAGCAGTGACGGGGGGACAGGGGGCTCCGAGCAGTACTTC. The chain is built from TRBV2 and TRBJ2-7; 12 nucleotides align to TRBD1. Trimming removed 3 bases from V and 6 bases from J; junction bases left unmatched: 6. This CDR3 is 15 amino acids long. Germline CDR1 is SNHLY and CDR2 is FYNNEI.

This clone was detected once. This chain connects TRBV2 to TRBJ1-2, with no clear D. This CDR3 is built from 16 residues. Germline assignment: CDR1 SNHLY and CDR2 FYNNEI. The V end lost 3 bases, the J end lost 8 bases, and 22 bases lay between the germline ends. Here the CDR3 reads CASSEVSDGGSRGYTF. CDR3 coding DNA: TGTGCCAGCAGTGAGGTCTCGGACGGAGGGAGCAGGGGCTACACCTTC.

The chain recombines TRBV6-1 with TRBJ2-1; 9 nucleotides line up with TRBD2. V lost 3 bases to trimming and J lost 0 bases; unmatched junction nucleotides: 3. The germline V gene has CDR1 MNHNS and CDR2 SASEGT. The CDR3 is made up of 16 amino acids. The CDR3 reads CASSDGAGGSYNEQFF. In nucleotides, the CDR3 is TGTGCCAGCAGTGATGGAGCGGGGGGCTCCTACAATGAGCAGTTCTTC.

The chain is built from TRBV19 and TRBJ1-2; TRBD1 agrees at 7 bases. Per germline, CDR1 LNHDA and CDR2 SQIVND (reference sequence). The CDR3 has 15 residues. The J segment lost 7 bases and the V segment lost 8 bases, leaving 16 bases of the junction unmatched. The CDR3, as DNA: TGTGCCAGTGTCCCTAGACAGGGAAAAGAGGCTGGCTACACCTTC. Its translation: CASVPRQGKEAGYTF.

The chain is built from TRBV7-2 and TRBJ1-2, with 7 bases matching TRBD1. Looked up from germline, CDR1 is SGHTA and CDR2 is FQGNSA. CDR3 length: 13 residues. V trimming: 0 bases; J trimming: 6 bases; junction bases outside the gene matches: 1. As DNA, the CDR3 is TGTGCCAGCAGCTTAGCAACAGGGGATGGCTACACCTTC. Its translation: CASSLATGDGYTF.

This clone was seen more than once but under ten times. The gene calls are TRBV6-6 and TRBJ2-2; 9 bases match TRBD1. CDR3 length: 19 residues. Germline-derived CDR1 and CDR2 are MNHNY and SVGAGI (reference sequence). The V segment lost 5 bases and the J segment 6 bases; nucleotides outside the gene matches: 19. The CDR3 spells CASSLSPSGTGQNPGELFF. In DNA, the CDR3 is TGTGCCAGCAGTCTCTCTCCCTCCGGGACAGGGCAAAATCCCGGGGAGCTGTTTTTT.

This chain links TRBV4-2 with TRBJ1-2, with D uncertain. The V end lost 1 base, the J end lost 8 bases, and 20 bases lay between the germline ends. The CDR3 sequence is 16 residues long. CDR1 LGHNA and CDR2 YNFKEQ come from the germline V gene. CDR3: CASSQVGSGSYEGYTF. As DNA, the CDR3 is TGTGCCAGCAGCCAAGTCGGGTCGGGGAGCTATGAGGGCTACACCTTC.

This clone was counted between two and nine times. The rearrangement uses TRBV10-3 and TRBJ1-1; the D is unclear. The V gene lost 2 bases and the J gene lost 1 base, with 8 bases spanning the gap. Per germline, CDR1 ENHRY and CDR2 SYGVKD. There are 14 residues in the CDR3. CDR3 protein: CAISERSWNTEAFF. In DNA form, the CDR3 reads TGTGCCATCAGTGAGAGGAGTTGGAACACTGAAGCTTTCTTT.

This sequence joins TRBV4-1 and TRBJ1-1, with 9 bases fitting TRBD1. This CDR3 is built from 14 residues. Germline assignment: CDR1 MGHRA and CDR2 YSYEKL. Losses at the gene ends were 6 bases for V and 5 bases for J; bases not matched to a gene: 7. The CDR3 sequence: CASRQTGGRTEAFF. The CDR3 coding sequence is TGCGCCAGCAGGCAAACAGGGGGCAGGACTGAAGCTTTCTTT.

The chain recombines TRBV21-1 with TRBJ1-5; the D call TRBD1 from the table was never checked on the DNA. TRBV21-1 is described as a pseudogene. CDR3 size: 17 residues. CDR3 DNA sequence: TGTGCCAGCAGCAAAGTCGGGGAGACAGGGCGTCATCAGCCCCAGCATTTT. Amino acid sequence: CASSKVGETGRHQPQHF.

This rearrangement joins TRBV6-6 to TRBJ1-4; 10 bases agree with TRBD1. This CDR3 is built from 15 residues. Germline loops: CDR1 MNHNY, CDR2 SVGAGI (reference sequence). Trimming cost V 1 base and J 8 bases; bases outside gene matches: 4. CDR3 in DNA: TGTGCCAGCAGTTACTTCGGGACAGGGGCCGAAAAACTGTTTTTT. Protein: CASSYFGTGAEKLFF.

The chain carries TRBV3-1 (or the pseudogene TRBV3-2) and TRBJ1-1; 9 nucleotides match TRBD1. Germline V gene data show CDR1 as LGHDT and CDR2 as YNNKEL (reference sequence). V lost 3 bases, J lost 4 bases, and 12 bases stayed unmatched. This CDR3 spans 17 amino acids. The CDR3, as DNA: TGTGCCAGCAGCCAGGGACAGGGAATGGGCTTGGGCACTGAAGCTTTCTTT. It encodes CASSQGQGMGLGTEAFF.

The rearrangement uses TRBV7-2 and TRBJ2-7; maybe TRBD2 (5 bases). The germline V and J ends were trimmed by 7 bases and 0 bases, with 13 bases remaining between them. The length of the CDR3 is 14 residues. In germline, CDR1 is SGHTA, CDR2 FQGNSA. The CDR3 bases are TGTGCCAGCAACCCCGAGGGCGTCTCCTACGAGCAGTACTTC. It codes for CASNPEGVSYEQYF.

This rearrangement joins TRBV2 to TRBJ2-5, with D perhaps matching TRBD2 (6 bases). The V end lost 8 bases, the J end lost 5 bases, and 18 bases lay between the germline ends. Germline V gene data show CDR1 as SNHLY and CDR2 as FYNNEI. The CDR3 runs 14 residues. The CDR3 coding sequence is TGTGCCAGCTCCTACGCGGGGAGAGGGGAGACCCAGTACTTC. This gives the protein CASSYAGRGETQYF.

This clone was observed once. The chain links TRBV5-6 to TRBJ2-3; the D gene is possibly TRBD2 (5 bases). From germline, CDR1 is SGHDT and CDR2 YYEEEE. V was cut by 0 bases and J by 6 bases, with 8 bases left in between. This CDR3 spans 13 amino acids. The CDR3 coding sequence is TGTGCCAGCAGCTTGGGTTGGGAGGATACGCAGTATTTT. This codes for CASSLGWEDTQYF.

The chain employs TRBV7-6 and TRBJ2-7, with 9 bases that match TRBD1. The CDR3 sequence is 15 residues long. Trimming at V came to 5 bases and at J to 3 bases, leaving 8 bases not matched to a gene. Germline CDR1 is SGHVS and CDR2 is FNYEAQ. The CDR3 protein is CASSPGGQGHYEQYF. In DNA form, the CDR3 reads TGTGCCAGCAGCCCTGGGGGACAGGGCCACTACGAGCAGTACTTC.

V and J are TRBV27 and TRBJ2-5; D gene unclear. Trimming shortened V by 2 bases and J by 5 bases, and 15 bases separated the two germline ends. Germline CDR1 and CDR2: MNHEY and SMNVEV (reference sequence). This CDR3 is built from 15 residues. The chain's CDR3 is CASSLGAAGTETQYF. Here the CDR3 DNA reads TGTGCCAGCAGTTTAGGTGCGGCCGGCACGGAGACCCAGTACTTC.

The chain uses TRBV19 and TRBJ1-5; possibly TRBD1 for D (5 bases). Germline V gene sequence: CDR1 LNHDA, CDR2 SQIVND (reference sequence). Deletions cut 4 bases from V and 4 bases from J, with 8 bases between. The CDR3 spans 13 residues. CDR3: CASSNGGNQPQHF. The CDR3 nucleotides are TGTGCCAGTAGTAACGGGGGAAATCAGCCCCAGCATTTT.

V and J are TRBV7-3 and TRBJ1-1; D not resolved. V lost 3 bases, J lost 1 base, and 12 bases lay in between. In germline, CDR1 is SGHTA, CDR2 FQGTGA. This CDR3 has 15 residues. The CDR3 sequence is CASSFILERNTEAFF. The CDR3 region has the DNA TGTGCCAGCAGCTTTATTCTGGAGAGGAACACTGAAGCTTTCTTT. Looking up the rest from reference TRBV7-3 and TRBJ1-1 gives the full variable domain: GAGVSQTPSNKVTEKGKYVELRCDPISGHTALYWYRQSLGQGPEFLIYFQGTGAADDSGLPNDRFFAVRPEGSVSTLKIQRTERGDSAVYLCASSFILERNTEAFFGQGTRLTVV.

This chain links TRBV10-1 with TRBJ2-7; 8 bases align to TRBD1. This CDR3 region has 15 residues. Germline CDR1 WNHNN, CDR2 SYGVQD (reference sequence). Unmatched junction bases numbered 6, after V lost 5 bases and J lost 0 bases. This CDR3 reads CASSPDRGSSYEQYF. CDR3 bases: TGCGCCAGCAGTCCCGACAGGGGAAGCTCCTACGAGCAGTACTTC.

On this clone: This same CDR3 is encoded by further DNA sequences in the sample. This chain joins TRBV24-1 and TRBJ2-7; D gene uncertain. The germline CDR1 and CDR2 sequences are KGHDR and SFDVKD. The CDR3 contains 12 residues. Trimming removed 1 base at V and 6 bases at J, with 6 bases between. The CDR3 spells CATSDLRGEQYF. CDR3 nucleotides: TGTGCCACCAGTGATTTACGAGGCGAGCAGTACTTC.

The chain combines TRBV19 with TRBJ2-5, with TRBD1 matching 9 bases. CDR1 is LNHDA and CDR2 is SQIVND in the germline V gene (reference sequence). CDR3 length: 15 amino acids. The trim removed 3 bases at V and 1 base at J, leaving 3 bases unmatched. CDR3 protein: CASSIRDRVQETQYF. As DNA, the CDR3 is TGTGCCAGTAGTATTCGGGACAGGGTCCAAGAGACCCAGTACTTC.

The V and J genes are TRBV7-9 and TRBJ2-3; D not certain. CDR1 is SEHNR, CDR2 FQNEAQ, per germline (reference sequence). The V end was cut by 5 bases, the J end by 4 bases, with 22 bases between. CDR3 size: 17 residues. The DNA of the CDR3 is TGTGCCAGCAGCCCCGTGAAGTCGGGTCCCCGGGCAGATACGCAGTATTTT. It is translated as CASSPVKSGPRADTQYF.

This clone was observed a few times. The genes are TRBV7-9 and TRBJ2-7; D not resolved. V was shortened by 1 base and J by 9 bases, with 7 bases between the two germline ends. The CDR3 length is 11 residues. Germline V gives CDR1 SEHNR, CDR2 FQNEAQ (reference sequence). This CDR3 reads CASSLDHGQYF. As DNA, the CDR3 is TGTGCCAGCAGCTTAGACCACGGGCAGTACTTC.

The genes are TRBV9 and TRBJ2-5; 12 nucleotides agree with TRBD2. Germline CDR1 and CDR2: SGDLS and YYNGEE. This CDR3 region has 16 residues. V trimming: 3 bases; J trimming: 5 bases; junction bases outside the gene matches: 8. The CDR3 coding sequence is TGTGCCAGCAGCGCCTCTAGCGGGGGGGCCAGGGAGACCCAGTACTTC. Translated: CASSASSGGARETQYF. Using reference TRBV9 and TRBJ2-5 for the parts outside the CDR3, the full variable domain is DSGVTQTPKHLITATGQRVTLRCSPRSGDLSVYWYQQSLDQGLQFLIQYYNGEERAKGNILERFSAQQFPDLHSELNLSSLELGDSALYFCASSASSGGARETQYFGPGTRLLVL.

This chain joins TRBV27 and TRBJ1-5; TRBD1 might be the D (6 bases). The CDR3 totals 13 residues. V was cut by 6 bases and J by 7 bases, with 13 bases left in between. Per the germline V gene, CDR1 is MNHEY and CDR2 is SMNVEV (reference sequence). CDR3 loop: CASRGQLNQPQHF. DNA of the CDR3: TGTGCCAGCAGGGGACAATTAAACCAGCCCCAGCATTTT.

The rearrangement joins TRBV6-1 to TRBJ2-7, with TRBD2 matching over 7 bases. V shed 2 bases and J 6 bases; nucleotides not matched to a gene: 10. CDR3 size: 15 residues. Germline values: CDR1 MNHNS, CDR2 SASEGT. CDR3: CASSESGKGTGEQYF. The CDR3 nucleotides are TGTGCCAGCAGTGAAAGCGGGAAGGGGACTGGCGAGCAGTACTTC.